This TCR beta chain was sequenced during a study of technical replicates of blood from a handful of donors. Data came from immunoSEQ multiplex PCR; TCRdb stores just in-frame clones and leaves some out. The profile shows 67,000 or so clones, roughly 89% of them singletons. V gave up 5 bases and J gave up 5 bases, with 7 bases separating them. This CDR3 spans 12 amino acids. The germline V gene has CDR1 SGHVS and CDR2 FNYEAQ. This chain uses TRBV7-6 with TRBJ1-5; D gene ambiguous. Sequencing input: T cells isolated from PBMCs. This TCR came from a human donor in good health. The CDR3 DNA follows: TGTGCCAGCAGCCCCCCGGATCAGCCCCAGCATTTT. Amino acids: CASSPPDQPQHF.